This TCR beta chain is drawn from a study of Tregs in tolerant kidney transplant recipients. Study-wide context: Recipients received nonmyeloablative bone marrow transplants from related graft donors, with transient mixed chimerism.

Germline lookup yields CDR1 LGHNA and CDR2 YNFKEQ. This CDR3 contains 14 residues. V was clipped by 1 base and J by 3 bases; unmatched bases: 3. Some clones are missing from TCRdb's copy, which holds only in-frame ones; the method was immunoSEQ multiplex PCR. The top ten hold about 0.37% of the sample, which has about 69,000 clones, about 89% seen once. This receptor was taken from a human donor who received a combined kidney and bone marrow transplant. The source material was CD4+ T cells from blood, sampled before the transplant. The V and J genes are TRBV4-2 and TRBJ2-7; the match to TRBD1 covers 7 bases. CDR3 sequence: CASSQGQGDYEQYF. CDR3 in DNA: TGTGCCAGCAGCCAAGGACAGGGCGACTACGAGCAGTACTTC.